The source of this T cell receptor (beta chain) is a study of PD-L1 blockade in urothelial cancer. Whole-study context: The median number of T cells present in blood samples was around 150,000.

The table came from immunoSEQ multiplex PCR; TCRdb's copy has only in-frame clones and leaves some out. The table records 55,000 to 85,000 clones, about 89% of them present only once. This clone was detected only a few times. Its specificity is not known. Germline V gene sequence: CDR1 SGHNT, CDR2 YENEEA. The V end lost 5 bases, the J end lost 1 base, and 11 bases lay between the germline ends. This CDR3 spans 14 amino acids. Notes on the study in general: Pretreatment TCR clonality in blood, when below the median, was predictive of better survival.

The TCR was taken from a man in his 60s with urothelial cancer. The rearrangement uses TRBV11-3 and TRBJ2-5, with no clear D. The sequences come from PBMCs, collected around atezolizumab (anti-PD-L1) treatment. The CDR3 DNA reads as TGTGCCAGCAGCCCTGAGGCGGTCCAAGAGACCCAGTACTTC. It yields the protein CASSPEAVQETQYF.